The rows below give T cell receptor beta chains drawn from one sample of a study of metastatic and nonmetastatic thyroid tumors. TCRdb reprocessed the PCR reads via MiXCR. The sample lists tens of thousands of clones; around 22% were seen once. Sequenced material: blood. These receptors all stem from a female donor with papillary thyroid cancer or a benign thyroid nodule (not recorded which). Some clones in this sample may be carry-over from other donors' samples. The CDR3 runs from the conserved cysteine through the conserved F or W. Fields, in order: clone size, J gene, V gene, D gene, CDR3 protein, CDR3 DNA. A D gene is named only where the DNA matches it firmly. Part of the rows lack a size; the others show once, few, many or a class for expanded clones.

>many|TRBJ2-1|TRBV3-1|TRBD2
CASSQVMRASGRSSYNEQFF
TGTGCCAGCAGCCAAGTCATGCGTGCTAGCGGGAGGAGCTCCTACAATGAGCAGTTCTTC
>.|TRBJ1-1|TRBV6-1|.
CAIMSPRRGSTEAFF
TGTGCCATCATGTCCCCCCGTAGGGGGAGCACTGAAGCTTTCTTT
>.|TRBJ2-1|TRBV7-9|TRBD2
CASSSREGNEQFF
TGTGCCAGCAGCTCTAGGGAGGGCAATGAGCAGTTCTTC
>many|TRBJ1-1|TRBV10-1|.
CASSEGRGNTEAFF
TGCGCCAGCAGTGAAGGTCGGGGGAACACTGAAGCTTTCTTT
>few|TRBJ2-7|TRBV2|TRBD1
CASSEARTGFYEQYF
TGTGCCAGCAGTGAAGCAAGGACAGGGTTCTACGAGCAGTACTTC
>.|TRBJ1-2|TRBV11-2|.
CASSLDTGNSYGYTF
TGTGCCAGCAGCTTAGATACCGGGAATAGCTATGGCTACACCTTC
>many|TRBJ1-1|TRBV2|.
CAKGGQGFTEAFF
TGTGCCAAAGGGGGGCAGGGATTCACTGAAGCTTTCTTT
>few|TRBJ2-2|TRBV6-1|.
CASKRTGTYTGELFF
TGTGCCAGCAAGAGAACCGGGACCTACACCGGGGAGCTGTTTTTT
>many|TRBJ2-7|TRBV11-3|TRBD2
CASSLAGGTYEQYF
TGTGCCAGCAGCTTAGCGGGAGGCACCTACGAGCAGTACTTC
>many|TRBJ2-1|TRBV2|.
CASSEGYNEQFF
TGTGCCAGCAGTGAAGGGTATAATGAGCAGTTCTTC
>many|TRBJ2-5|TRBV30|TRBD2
CAWREGLAVQETQYF
TGTGCCTGGAGAGAGGGCCTAGCGGTCCAAGAGACCCAGTACTTC
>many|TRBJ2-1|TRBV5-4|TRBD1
CASTRIGDNRGNEQFF
TGTGCCAGCACTAGGATCGGGGATAACAGGGGAAATGAGCAGTTCTTC
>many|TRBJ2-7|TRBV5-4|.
CASSSGYASSYEQYF
TGTGCCAGCAGCTCCGGATACGCGAGCTCCTACGAGCAGTACTTC
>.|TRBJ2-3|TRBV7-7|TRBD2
CASSRLAGVDTQYF
TGTGCTAGCAGCCGACTAGCGGGAGTGGATACGCAGTATTTT
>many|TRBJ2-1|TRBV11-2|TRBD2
CASSYGLAGVREQFF
TGTGCCAGCAGCTATGGACTAGCGGGAGTGCGGGAGCAGTTCTTC
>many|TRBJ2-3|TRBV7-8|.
CASSLGSGALTDTQYF
TGTGCCAGCAGCTTAGGATCAGGCGCGCTCACAGATACGCAGTATTTT
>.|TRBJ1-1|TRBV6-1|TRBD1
CASNARGFFNTEAFF
TGTGCCAGCAATGCCAGGGGGTTCTTTAACACTGAAGCTTTCTTT
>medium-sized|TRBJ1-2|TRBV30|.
CAWTTGARGYTF
TGTGCCTGGACGACGGGGGCTAGAGGCTACACCTTC
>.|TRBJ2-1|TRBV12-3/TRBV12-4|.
CASSLSRGLNEQFF
TGTGCCAGCAGTTTAAGTAGGGGACTCAATGAGCAGTTCTTC
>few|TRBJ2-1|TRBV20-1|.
CSARPNGVAVDNGQFF
TGCAGTGCTAGACCCAATGGAGTAGCGGTAGACAATGGGCAGTTCTTC
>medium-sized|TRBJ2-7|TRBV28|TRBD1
CASSPSTSGQPGPYEQYF
TGTGCCAGCAGTCCCTCGACGTCGGGACAGCCCGGACCCTACGAGCAGTACTTC
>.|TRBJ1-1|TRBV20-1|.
CSAMGTQTCEAFF
TGCAGTGCTATGGGGACACAGACTTGTGAAGCTTTCTTT
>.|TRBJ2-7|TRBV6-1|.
CASSPPGRSYEQYF
TGTGCCAGCAGCCCTCCCGGTCGCTCCTACGAGCAGTACTTC
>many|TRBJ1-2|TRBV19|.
CASSIGGPGYTF
TGTGCCAGTAGTATTGGAGGTCCAGGCTACACCTTC
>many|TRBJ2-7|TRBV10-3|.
CAISESTDSYEQYF
TGTGCCATCAGTGAGTCCACAGATTCCTACGAGCAGTACTTC
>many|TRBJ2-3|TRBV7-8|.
CASSLDGQTDTQYF
TGTGCCAGCAGCTTAGACGGGCAAACAGATACGCAGTATTTT
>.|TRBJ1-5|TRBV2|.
CASSDIGGAINQPPHF
TGTGCCAGCAGTGACATTGGCGGTGCGATCAATCAGCCCCCGCATTTT
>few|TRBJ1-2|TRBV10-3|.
CAISEVSGIDYFYTF
TGTGCCATCAGTGAAGTTTCCGGGATTGATTATTTCTACACCTTC
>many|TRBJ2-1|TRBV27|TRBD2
CASSQTRLAGYNEQFF
TGTGCCAGCAGTCAAACCCGACTAGCGGGTTACAATGAGCAGTTCTTC
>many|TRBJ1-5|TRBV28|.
CASRSPDLQPQHF
TGTGCCAGCAGATCCCCAGACTTACAGCCCCAGCATTTT
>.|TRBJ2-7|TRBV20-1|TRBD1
CSVSDGTVSSYEQYF
TGCAGTGTTAGTGACGGGACAGTGTCAAGCTACGAGCAGTACTTC
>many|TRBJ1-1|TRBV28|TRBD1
CASSWDRAGNYTEAFF
TGTGCCAGCAGTTGGGACAGGGCGGGTAATTACACTGAAGCTTTCTTT
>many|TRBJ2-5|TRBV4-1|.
CASSQGAVQETQYF
TGCGCCAGCAGCCAAGGGGCGGTTCAAGAGACCCAGTACTTC
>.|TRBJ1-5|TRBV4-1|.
CASSQGAGGQPQHF
TGCGCCAGCAGCCAAGGGGCGGGGGGTCAGCCCCAGCATTTT
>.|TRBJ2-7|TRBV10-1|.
CASSEWEIYEQYF
TGCGCCAGCAGTGAATGGGAGATCTACGAGCAGTACTTC
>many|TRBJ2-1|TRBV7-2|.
CASSLDGPNEQFF
TGTGCCAGCAGCTTAGACGGACCCAATGAGCAGTTCTTC
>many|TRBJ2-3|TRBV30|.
CAWSHPGGTQYF
TGTGCCTGGAGCCACCCCGGAGGGACGCAGTATTTT
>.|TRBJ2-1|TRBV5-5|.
CASSPATGKRNEQFF
TGTGCCAGCAGCCCGGCCACGGGGAAACGCAATGAGCAGTTCTTC
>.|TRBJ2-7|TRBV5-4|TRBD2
CASSPGLAGYEKYF
TGTGCCAGCAGCCCCGGACTAGCGGGCTACGAGAAGTACTTC
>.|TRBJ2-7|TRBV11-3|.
CASSSGWVGEQYF
TGTGCCAGCAGTTCAGGATGGGTAGGCGAGCAGTACTTC
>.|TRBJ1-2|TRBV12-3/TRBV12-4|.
CASSLDREVGYTF
TGTGCCAGCAGTTTAGACAGGGAGGTTGGCTACACCTTC